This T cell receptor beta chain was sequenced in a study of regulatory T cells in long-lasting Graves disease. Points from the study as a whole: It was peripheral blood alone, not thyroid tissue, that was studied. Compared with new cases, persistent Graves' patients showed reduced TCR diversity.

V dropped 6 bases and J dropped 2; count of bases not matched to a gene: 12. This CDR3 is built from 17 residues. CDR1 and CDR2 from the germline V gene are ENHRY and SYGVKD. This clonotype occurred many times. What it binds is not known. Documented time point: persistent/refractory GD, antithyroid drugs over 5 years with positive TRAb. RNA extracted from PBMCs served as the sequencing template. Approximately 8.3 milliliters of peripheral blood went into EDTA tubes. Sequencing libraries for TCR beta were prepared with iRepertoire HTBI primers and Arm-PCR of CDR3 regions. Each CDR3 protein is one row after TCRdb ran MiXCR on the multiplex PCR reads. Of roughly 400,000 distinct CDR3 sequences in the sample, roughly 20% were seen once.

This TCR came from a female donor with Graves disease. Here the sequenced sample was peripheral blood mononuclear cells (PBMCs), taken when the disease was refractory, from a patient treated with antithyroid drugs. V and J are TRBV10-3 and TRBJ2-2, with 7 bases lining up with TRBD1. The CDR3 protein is CAISKSPGTANTGELFF. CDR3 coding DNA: TGTGCCATCAGCAAAAGTCCCGGGACAGCAAACACCGGGGAGCTGTTTTTT.